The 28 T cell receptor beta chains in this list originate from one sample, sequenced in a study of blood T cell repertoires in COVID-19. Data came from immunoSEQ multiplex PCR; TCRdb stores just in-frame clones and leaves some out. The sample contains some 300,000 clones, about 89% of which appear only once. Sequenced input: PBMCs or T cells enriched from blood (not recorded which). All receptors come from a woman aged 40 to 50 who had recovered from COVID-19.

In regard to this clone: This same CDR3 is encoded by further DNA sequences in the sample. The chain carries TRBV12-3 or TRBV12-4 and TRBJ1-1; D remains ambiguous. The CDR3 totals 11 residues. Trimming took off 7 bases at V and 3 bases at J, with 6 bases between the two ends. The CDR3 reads CASTLYTEAFF. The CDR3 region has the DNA TGTGCCAGCACCCTTTACACTGAAGCTTTCTTT.

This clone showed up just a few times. DNA of the CDR3: TGCGCCAGCAGCCCGGGACTAGCGGGAGAAACAGATACGCAGTATTTT. It encodes CASSPGLAGETDTQYF. The chain is built from TRBV5-1 and TRBJ2-3; 14 bases map to TRBD2. Per the germline V gene, CDR1 is SGHRS and CDR2 is YFSETQ. The CDR3 runs to 16 residues. V lost 4 bases and J lost 3; bases outside the gene matches: 4.

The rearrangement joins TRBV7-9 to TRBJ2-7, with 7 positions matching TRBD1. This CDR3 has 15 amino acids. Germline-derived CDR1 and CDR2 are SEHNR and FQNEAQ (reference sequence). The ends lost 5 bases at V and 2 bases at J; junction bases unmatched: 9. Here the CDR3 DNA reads TGTGCCAGCAGCCGATTCGGGACAGAAGCCTACGAGCAGTACTTC. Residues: CASSRFGTEAYEQYF.

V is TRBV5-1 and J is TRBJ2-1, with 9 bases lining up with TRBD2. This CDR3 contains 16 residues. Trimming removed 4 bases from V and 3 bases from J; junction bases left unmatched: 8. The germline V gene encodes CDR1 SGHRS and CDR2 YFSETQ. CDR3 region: CASSRGASGVYNEQFF. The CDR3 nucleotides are TGCGCCAGCAGCCGGGGGGCTAGCGGGGTCTACAATGAGCAGTTCTTC. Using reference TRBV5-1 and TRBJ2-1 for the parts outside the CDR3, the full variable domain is KAGVTQTPRYLIKTRGQQVTLSCSPISGHRSVSWYQQTPGQGLQFLFEYFSETQRNKGNFPGRFSGRQFSNSRSEMNVSTLELGDSALYLCASSRGASGVYNEQFFGPGTRLTVL.

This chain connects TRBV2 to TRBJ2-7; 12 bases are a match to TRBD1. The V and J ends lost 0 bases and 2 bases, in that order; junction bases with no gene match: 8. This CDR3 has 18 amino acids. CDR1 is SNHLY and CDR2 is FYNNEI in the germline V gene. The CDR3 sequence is CASSEARWGQGATYEQYF. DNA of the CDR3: TGTGCCAGCAGTGAAGCGCGTTGGGGACAGGGGGCGACCTACGAGCAGTACTTC. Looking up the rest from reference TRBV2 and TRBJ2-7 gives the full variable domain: EPEVTQTPSHQVTQMGQEVILRCVPISNHLYFYWYRQILGQKVEFLVSFYNNEISEKSEIFDDQFSVERPDGSNFTLKIRSTKLEDSAMYFCASSEARWGQGATYEQYFGPGTRLTVT.

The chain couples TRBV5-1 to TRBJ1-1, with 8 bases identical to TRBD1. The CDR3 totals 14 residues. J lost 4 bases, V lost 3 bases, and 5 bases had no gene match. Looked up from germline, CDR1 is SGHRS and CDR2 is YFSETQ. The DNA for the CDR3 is TGCGCCAGCAGCTCCGGACAGGGTTCCACTGAAGCTTTCTTT. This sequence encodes CASSSGQGSTEAFF. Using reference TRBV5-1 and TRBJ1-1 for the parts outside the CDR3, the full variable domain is KAGVTQTPRYLIKTRGQQVTLSCSPISGHRSVSWYQQTPGQGLQFLFEYFSETQRNKGNFPGRFSGRQFSNSRSEMNVSTLELGDSALYLCASSSGQGSTEAFFGQGTRLTVV.

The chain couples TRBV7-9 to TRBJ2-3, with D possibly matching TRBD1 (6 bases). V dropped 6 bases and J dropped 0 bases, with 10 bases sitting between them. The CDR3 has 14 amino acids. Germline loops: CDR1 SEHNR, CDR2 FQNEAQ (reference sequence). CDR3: CASSGTYSTDTQYF. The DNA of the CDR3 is TGTGCCAGCAGTGGGACATACAGCACAGATACGCAGTATTTT.

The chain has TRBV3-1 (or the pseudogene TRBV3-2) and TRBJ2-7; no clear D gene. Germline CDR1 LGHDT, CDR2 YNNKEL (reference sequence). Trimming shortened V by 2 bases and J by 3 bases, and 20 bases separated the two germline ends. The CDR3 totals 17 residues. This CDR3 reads CASSQSFLGSTYYEQYF. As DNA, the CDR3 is TGTGCCAGCAGCCAAAGTTTTTTGGGCTCGACCTACTACGAGCAGTACTTC.

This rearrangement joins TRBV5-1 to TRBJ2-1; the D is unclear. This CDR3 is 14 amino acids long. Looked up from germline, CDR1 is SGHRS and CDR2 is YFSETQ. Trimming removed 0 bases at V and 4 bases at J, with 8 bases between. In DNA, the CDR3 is TGCGCCAGCAGCTTGGGAGATGGTTACAATGAGCAGTTCTTC. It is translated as CASSLGDGYNEQFF.

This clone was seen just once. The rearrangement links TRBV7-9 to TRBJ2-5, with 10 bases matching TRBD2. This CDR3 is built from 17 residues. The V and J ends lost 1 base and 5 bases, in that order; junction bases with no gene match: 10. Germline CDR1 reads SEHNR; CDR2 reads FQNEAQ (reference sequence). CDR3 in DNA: TGTGCCAGCAGCTTAGGATATCGAGCGGGGGGGCAGGAGACCCAGTACTTC. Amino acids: CASSLGYRAGGQETQYF.

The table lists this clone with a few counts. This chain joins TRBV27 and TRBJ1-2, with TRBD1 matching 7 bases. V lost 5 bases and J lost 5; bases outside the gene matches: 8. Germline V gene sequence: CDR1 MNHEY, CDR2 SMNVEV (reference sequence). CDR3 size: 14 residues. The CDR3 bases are TGTGCCAGCAGTATCGACAGGGTCACGTATGGCTACACCTTC. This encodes CASSIDRVTYGYTF.

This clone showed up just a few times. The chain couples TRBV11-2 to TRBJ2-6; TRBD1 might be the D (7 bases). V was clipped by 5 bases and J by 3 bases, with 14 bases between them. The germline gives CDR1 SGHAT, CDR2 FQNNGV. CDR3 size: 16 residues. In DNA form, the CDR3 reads TGTGCCAGCAGCCCCGGAGGGGGCGGTGGGGCCAACGTCCTGACTTTC. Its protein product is CASSPGGGGGANVLTF. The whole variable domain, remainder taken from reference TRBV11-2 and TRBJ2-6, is EAGVAQSPRYKIIEKRQSVAFWCNPISGHATLYWYQQILGQGPKLLIQFQNNGVVDDSQLPKDRFSAERLKGVDSTLKIQPAKLEDSAVYLCASSPGGGGGANVLTFGAGSRLTVL.

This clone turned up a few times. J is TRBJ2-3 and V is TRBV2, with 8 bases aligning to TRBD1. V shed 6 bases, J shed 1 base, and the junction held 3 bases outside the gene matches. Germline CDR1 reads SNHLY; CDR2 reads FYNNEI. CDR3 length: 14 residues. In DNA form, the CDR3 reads TGTGCCAGCAGACCGGGACAGGGCACAGATACGCAGTATTTT. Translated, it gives CASRPGQGTDTQYF.

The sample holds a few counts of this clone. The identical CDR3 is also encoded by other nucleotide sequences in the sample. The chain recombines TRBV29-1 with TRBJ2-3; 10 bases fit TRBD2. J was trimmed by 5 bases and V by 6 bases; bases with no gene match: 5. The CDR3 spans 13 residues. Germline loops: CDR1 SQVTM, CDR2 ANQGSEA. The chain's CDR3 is CSVAVAGGDTQYF. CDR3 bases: TGCAGCGTGGCGGTAGCGGGAGGAGATACGCAGTATTTT.

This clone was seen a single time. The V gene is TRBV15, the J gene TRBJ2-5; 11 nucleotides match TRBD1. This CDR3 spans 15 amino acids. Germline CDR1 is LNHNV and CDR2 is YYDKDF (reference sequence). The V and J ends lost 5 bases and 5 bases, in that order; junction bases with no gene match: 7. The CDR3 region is CATSAWTGGAETQYF. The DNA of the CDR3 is TGTGCCACCAGCGCCTGGACAGGGGGCGCCGAGACCCAGTACTTC. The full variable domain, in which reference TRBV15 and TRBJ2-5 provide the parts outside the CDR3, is DAMVIQNPRYQVTQFGKPVTLSCSQTLNHNVMYWYQQKSSQAPKLLFHYYDKDFNNEADTPDNFQSRRPNTSFCFLDIRSPGLGDTAMYLCATSAWTGGAETQYFGPGTRLLVL.

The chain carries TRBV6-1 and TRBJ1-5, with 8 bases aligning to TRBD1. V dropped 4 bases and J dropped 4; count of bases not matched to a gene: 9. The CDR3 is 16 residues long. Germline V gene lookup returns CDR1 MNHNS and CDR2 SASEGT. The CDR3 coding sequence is TGTGCCAGCAGTGCCCAGGGGGCCGCGGCAAATCAGCCCCAGCATTTT. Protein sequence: CASSAQGAAANQPQHF.

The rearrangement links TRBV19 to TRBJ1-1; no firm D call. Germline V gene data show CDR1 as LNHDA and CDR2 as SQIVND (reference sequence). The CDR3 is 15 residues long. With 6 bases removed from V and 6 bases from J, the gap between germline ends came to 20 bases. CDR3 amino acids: CASSTSPVGSSEAFF. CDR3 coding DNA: TGTGCCAGTAGCACCAGTCCAGTAGGTAGCTCTGAAGCTTTCTTT.

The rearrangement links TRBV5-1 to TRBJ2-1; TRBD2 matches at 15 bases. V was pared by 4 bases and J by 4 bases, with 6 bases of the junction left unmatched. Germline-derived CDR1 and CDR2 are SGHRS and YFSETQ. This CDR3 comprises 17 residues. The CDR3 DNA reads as TGCGCCAGCAGCCCCAGGGGACTAGCGGGGGGTTACAATGAGCAGTTCTTC. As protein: CASSPRGLAGGYNEQFF. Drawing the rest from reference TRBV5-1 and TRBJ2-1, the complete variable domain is KAGVTQTPRYLIKTRGQQVTLSCSPISGHRSVSWYQQTPGQGLQFLFEYFSETQRNKGNFPGRFSGRQFSNSRSEMNVSTLELGDSALYLCASSPRGLAGGYNEQFFGPGTRLTVL.

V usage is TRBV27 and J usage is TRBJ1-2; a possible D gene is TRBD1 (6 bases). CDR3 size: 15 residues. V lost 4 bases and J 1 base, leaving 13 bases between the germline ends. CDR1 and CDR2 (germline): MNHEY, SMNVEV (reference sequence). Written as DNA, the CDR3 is TGTGCCAGCAGTTCCTTTTTCAGGGGTAACTATGGCTACACCTTC. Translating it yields CASSSFFRGNYGYTF.

CDR3: CASSSGQGVSGYTF. CDR3 coding DNA: TGTGCCAGCAGCTCGGGACAGGGGGTGTCTGGCTACACCTTC. The chain is built from TRBV7-3 and TRBJ1-2, with 11 bases fitting TRBD1. Germline CDR1 SGHTA, CDR2 FQGTGA. The V and J ends lost 4 bases and 7 bases, in that order; junction bases with no gene match: 5. The CDR3 is 14 amino acids.

The CDR3 DNA reads TGTGCCAGCATGGGGTTTGCGGGGGAGTCCTACAATGAGCAGTTCTTC. Translated: CASMGFAGESYNEQFF. The V gene is TRBV5-8, the J gene TRBJ2-1, with 7 bases lining up with TRBD2. The trim removed 6 bases at V and 1 base at J, leaving 10 bases unmatched. Germline CDR1 SGHTS, CDR2 YDEGEE. The CDR3 loop spans 16 amino acids.

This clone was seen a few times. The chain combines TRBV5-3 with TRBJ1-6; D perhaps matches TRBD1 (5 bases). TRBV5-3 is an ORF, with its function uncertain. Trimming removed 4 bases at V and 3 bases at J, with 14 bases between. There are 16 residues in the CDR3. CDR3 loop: CARSPTRQYYNSPLHF. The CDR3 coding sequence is TGTGCCAGAAGCCCAACCCGACAGTACTATAATTCACCCCTCCACTTT.

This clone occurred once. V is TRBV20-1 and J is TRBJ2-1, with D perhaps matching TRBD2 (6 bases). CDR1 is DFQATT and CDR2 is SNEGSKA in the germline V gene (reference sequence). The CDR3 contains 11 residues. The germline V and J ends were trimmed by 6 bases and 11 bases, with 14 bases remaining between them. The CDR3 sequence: CSALSGTQQFF. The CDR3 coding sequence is TGCAGTGCCCTCTCCGGGACTCAGCAGTTCTTC.

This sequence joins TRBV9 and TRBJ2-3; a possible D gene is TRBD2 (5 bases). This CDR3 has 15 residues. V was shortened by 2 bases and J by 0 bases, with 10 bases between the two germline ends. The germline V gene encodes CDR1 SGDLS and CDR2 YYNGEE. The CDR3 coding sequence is TGTGCCAGCAGCGTGGCAAGCGGTAGCACAGATACGCAGTATTTT. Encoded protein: CASSVASGSTDTQYF.

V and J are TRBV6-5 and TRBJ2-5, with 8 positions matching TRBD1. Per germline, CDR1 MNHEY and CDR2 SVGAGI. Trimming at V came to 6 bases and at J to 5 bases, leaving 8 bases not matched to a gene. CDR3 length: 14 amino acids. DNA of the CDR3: TGTGCCAGCAGCCGCCTCCAGGGGGCTGAGACCCAGTACTTC. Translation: CASSRLQGAETQYF.

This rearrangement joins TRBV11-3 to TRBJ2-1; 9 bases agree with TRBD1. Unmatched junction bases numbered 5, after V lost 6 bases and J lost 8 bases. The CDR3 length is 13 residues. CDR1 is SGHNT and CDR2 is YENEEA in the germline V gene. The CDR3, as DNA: TGTGCCAGCAGAAGGACAGGGGCCTATGAGCAGTTCTTC. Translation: CASRRTGAYEQFF.

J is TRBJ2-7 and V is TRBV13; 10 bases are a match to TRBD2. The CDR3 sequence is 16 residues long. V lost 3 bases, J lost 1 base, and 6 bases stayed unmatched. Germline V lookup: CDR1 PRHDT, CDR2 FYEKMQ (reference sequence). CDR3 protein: CASSLTSGYASYEQYF. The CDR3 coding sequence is TGTGCCAGCAGCTTGACTAGCGGGTATGCGTCCTACGAGCAGTACTTC.

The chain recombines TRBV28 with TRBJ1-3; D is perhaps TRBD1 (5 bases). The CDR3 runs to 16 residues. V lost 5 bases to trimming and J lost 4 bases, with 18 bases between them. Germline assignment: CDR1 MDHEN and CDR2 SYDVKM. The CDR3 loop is CASSLPWIGGGNTIYF. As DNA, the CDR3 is TGTGCCAGCAGTCTCCCATGGATCGGGGGAGGAAACACCATATATTTT.